This entry features one T cell receptor (beta chain) sequence. This clonotype showed up just a few times. Which antigen it targets is not known. No qualities accompany the bases; no much larger clone lies one base away. The sequencer was an Illumina HiSeq 1500. TCRdb handled the public reads itself, with Q25 trimming in fastp and clone calling in MiXCR, and kept productive beta chains. Identical CDR3 proteins give one entry, which carries the most common genes and DNA. For this sample the table gives roughly 130,000 distinct CDR3 sequences, of which roughly 9% were detected only once. Together, the top ten hold around 10% of the sample. This entry belongs to a study of T cell repertoires in cytomegalovirus infection (dated 2019 in TCRdb). Context from the whole study: Donor HLA type was relevant to the analysis, as public TCR beta signatures indicated carriage of CMV infection together with the matching HLA type.

Study-level results and caveats: The ex vivo response was dominated by HLA-C-restricted CMV-specific TCR beta clonotypes, which also provided the single most frequent clonotype in two of eight donors. Carriers of CMV infection plus the relevant HLA type were discriminated by the cumulative frequency of public TCR beta family members in the study cohort and in an independent approximately 400-donor cohort.

Inclusive of the bounding cysteine and phenylalanine, the CDR3 is 13 residues long. Only the CDR3 portion is preserved as DNA: 39 bases, with reading frame beginning at the first base. The CDR1 and CDR2 encoded by the germline V gene are SNHLY and FYNNEI. The V end loses 0 bases and the J end loses 6 bases, and a stretch of 9 bases separates them. Sequences were obtained from PBMCs. This sequence was found in a human donor in good health (CMV status not recorded). Some clones in this sample may be carry-over from other donors' samples. The sequence links TRBV2 to TRBJ2-7, with the D gene uncertain. The CDR3 sequence is CASSEAWQTEQYF. The DNA sequence is given as TGTGCCAGCAGTGAAGCTTGGCAGACCGAGCAGTACTTC.